Shown below are 24 T cell receptor beta chains from a single sample sequenced in a study of siplizumab effects on memory and regulatory T cells (dated by TCRdb to the late 2010s). Library creation used the immunoSEQ multiplex PCR assay. TCRdb took this table from immuneACCESS and kept in-frame rearrangements with V and J called. Such tables lack part of the clones; where checked against another copy, unresolved V genes explain under half of the gap, and the rest is unexplained. This sample is represented by approximately 100,000 clones; 93% of them were singletons. The ten top clones hold approximately 0.67% of the sample. The sample taken for sequencing was Tregs sorted from blood. These receptors were taken from a human donor in good health.

The V gene is TRBV5-4, the J gene TRBJ2-5, with D unresolved. The ends were cut back, 4 bases at V and 5 bases at J, with 12 bases in the middle. In germline, CDR1 is SGHNT, CDR2 YYREEE (reference sequence). This CDR3 comprises 13 residues. Here the CDR3 reads CASSRRDRETQYF. The CDR3 DNA follows: TGTGCCAGCAGCCGGAGAGATAGGGAGACCCAGTACTTC.

The CDR3 protein is CASRGWGNTEAFF. The CDR3 region has the DNA TGTGCCAGTAGGGGTTGGGGGAACACTGAAGCTTTCTTT. This chain links TRBV6-5 with TRBJ1-1, with a tentative D call TRBD1 (5 bases). This CDR3 is built from 13 residues. Per the germline V gene, CDR1 is MNHEY and CDR2 is SVGAGI. Trimming shortened V by 9 bases and J by 1 base, and 12 bases separated the two germline ends.

V usage is TRBV30 and J usage is TRBJ1-2; D remains unclear. Between the trimmed V and J ends, which lost 2 bases and 0 bases, there was a span of 10 bases. The length of the CDR3 is 14 residues. From germline, CDR1 is GTSNPN and CDR2 SVGIG (reference sequence). Written as DNA, the CDR3 is TGTGCCTGGAGTCGTCTGGGTGCTAACTATGGCTACACCTTC. Translating gives CAWSRLGANYGYTF.

As regards this clone: At one end, the junction sequence differs from germline, possibly due to a read error. The chain joins TRBV2 to TRBJ1-4; unclear D gene. This CDR3 contains 11 residues. The germline CDR1 and CDR2 sequences are SNHLY and FYNNEI. For the CDR3, the DNA is TGTGCCAGCAGTGTGGCAAGCTTTCCGTTCTTT. Translated, it gives CASSVASFPFF.

CDR3 sequence: CASSPRAPYEQYF. CDR3 nucleotide sequence: TGCGCCAGCTCTCCTAGGGCCCCTTACGAGCAGTACTTC. The V and J genes are TRBV23-1 and TRBJ2-7, with D unresolved. TRBV23-1 is recorded as an ORF, its role being uncertain. V dropped 8 bases and J dropped 4 bases, with 15 bases sitting between them. The CDR3 sequence is 13 residues long.

The rearrangement uses TRBV11-2 and TRBJ1-1; D gene unclear. The ends were cut back, 3 bases at V and 9 bases at J, with 8 bases in the middle. The CDR3 runs 11 residues. Germline V gives CDR1 SGHAT, CDR2 FQNNGV. The CDR3 bases are TGTGCCAGCAGCTTTGGAAGTAAAGCTTTCTTT. Encoded protein: CASSFGSKAFF. Looking up the rest from reference TRBV11-2 and TRBJ1-1 gives the full variable domain: EAGVAQSPRYKIIEKRQSVAFWCNPISGHATLYWYQQILGQGPKLLIQFQNNGVVDDSQLPKDRFSAERLKGVDSTLKIQPAKLEDSAVYLCASSFGSKAFFGQGTRLTVV.

The J gene is TRBJ1-1, the V gene TRBV14, with D unclear. CDR1 is SGHDN, CDR2 FVKESK, per germline. Trimming took 4 bases from V and 7 from J, leaving 13 bases between them. CDR3 length: 13 residues. The CDR3 DNA sequence: TGTGCCAGCAGCCGCCTAAAACGTAGTGAAGCTTTCTTT. Translation gives CASSRLKRSEAFF.

This rearrangement joins TRBV5-5 to TRBJ2-7; D may be TRBD1 (6 bases). Germline V CDR1 and CDR2: SGHKS, YYEKEE (reference sequence). Between the trimmed V and J ends, which lost 5 bases and 0 bases, there was a span of 15 bases. The CDR3 consists of 15 residues. The chain's CDR3 is CASRLGADSSYEQYF. The CDR3 DNA follows: TGTGCCAGCAGACTGGGAGCGGACAGCTCCTACGAGCAGTACTTC.

The chain joins TRBV7-9 to TRBJ2-2, with 14 bases that match TRBD2. This CDR3 has 16 amino acids. V lost 5 bases, J lost 4 bases, and 3 bases stayed unmatched. In germline, CDR1 is SEHNR, CDR2 FQNEAQ (reference sequence). The CDR3, as DNA: TGTGCCAGCAGCGGGGGACTAGCGGGGGCCACCGGGGAGCTGTTTTTT. It encodes CASSGGLAGATGELFF. The complete variable domain, with remaining parts taken from reference TRBV7-9 and TRBJ2-2, reads DTGVSQNPRHKITKRGQNVTFRCDPISEHNRLYWYRQTLGQGPEFLTYFQNEAQLEKSRLLSDRFSAERPKGSFSTLEIQRTEQGDSAMYLCASSGGLAGATGELFFGEGSRLTVL.

The chain recombines TRBV27 with TRBJ1-5; D is undetermined. V was pared by 3 bases and J by 3 bases, with 3 bases between. CDR3 length: 12 amino acids. Germline V gene lookup returns CDR1 MNHEY and CDR2 SMNVEV (reference sequence). This chain's CDR3 is CASSFSNQPQHF. The CDR3 bases are TGTGCCAGCAGTTTTTCCAATCAGCCCCAGCATTTT.

V usage is TRBV5-6 and J usage is TRBJ1-5; no definite D call. Germline V gives CDR1 SGHDT, CDR2 YYEEEE. The CDR3 totals 15 residues. V shed 2 bases and J shed 1 base, with 10 bases lying between them. In DNA form, the CDR3 reads TGTGCCAGCAGCTTTCGAAGGGAGAGCAATCAGCCCCAGCATTTT. Residues: CASSFRRESNQPQHF.

The chain couples TRBV30 to TRBJ1-4, with TRBD1 matching 9 bases. J lost 4 bases, V lost 5 bases, and 5 bases had no gene match. Germline lookup yields CDR1 GTSNPN and CDR2 SVGIG (reference sequence). The CDR3 totals 14 residues. In DNA, the CDR3 is TGTGCCTGGGCACCGGACAGGGGTAATGAAAAACTGTTTTTT. It codes for CAWAPDRGNEKLFF. The full variable domain, rest sourced from reference TRBV30 and TRBJ1-4, is SQTIHQWPATLVQPVGSPLSLECTVEGTSNPNLYWYRQAAGRGLQLLFYSVGIGQISSEVPQNLSASRPQDRQFILSSKKLLLSDSGFYLCAWAPDRGNEKLFFGSGTQLSVL.

The chain carries TRBV5-5 and TRBJ2-7, with D unresolved. The V end lost 0 bases, the J end lost 0 bases, and 10 bases lay between the germline ends. The CDR3 consists of 15 residues. Germline values: CDR1 SGHKS, CDR2 YYEKEE (reference sequence). CDR3: CASSLGLRNSYEQYF. The CDR3 DNA reads as TGTGCCAGCAGCTTGGGTCTCAGGAACTCCTACGAGCAGTACTTC.

This clone was recorded once. The rearrangement links TRBV6-4 to TRBJ2-3, with a weak D call TRBD1 (5 bases). The germline CDR1 and CDR2 sequences are MRHNA and SNTAGT. The CDR3 is 13 residues long. Between the trimmed V and J ends, which lost 5 bases and 4 bases, there was a span of 10 bases. This chain's CDR3 is CASSLDRPDTQYF. CDR3 DNA: TGTGCCAGCAGTTTAGACAGACCAGATACGCAGTATTTT.

The chain recombines TRBV7-2 with TRBJ2-3, with 7 nucleotides matching TRBD2. The CDR3 runs to 15 residues. Losses at the gene ends were 2 bases for V and 2 bases for J; bases not matched to a gene: 4. The germline gives CDR1 SGHTA, CDR2 FQGNSA. The CDR3: CASSLSGLTTDTQYF. In DNA, the CDR3 is TGTGCCAGCAGCTTATCGGGACTAACCACAGATACGCAGTATTTT.

The genes are TRBV5-1 and TRBJ2-7, with 12 bases matching TRBD2. J lost 1 base, V lost 3 bases, and 8 bases had no gene match. The CDR3 runs 17 residues. Germline V gene sequence: CDR1 SGHRS, CDR2 YFSETQ. The CDR3 here is CASSSLRTSGTSYEQYF. CDR3 DNA sequence: TGCGCCAGCAGCTCGCTCCGGACTAGCGGGACGTCCTACGAGCAGTACTTC.

This clone was recorded only once. This chain uses TRBV7-9 with TRBJ2-7; 9 positions match TRBD2. The J segment lost 7 bases and the V segment lost 5 bases, leaving 3 bases of the junction unmatched. Germline-derived CDR1 and CDR2 are SEHNR and FQNEAQ (reference sequence). This CDR3 is 12 amino acids long. For the CDR3, the DNA is TGTGCCAGCAGCCTGCGGGAGGGAGAGCAGTACTTC. Encoded protein: CASSLREGEQYF.

The chain combines TRBV2 with TRBJ2-7; TRBD1 agrees at 8 bases. The CDR3 loop spans 13 amino acids. Per germline, CDR1 SNHLY and CDR2 FYNNEI. With 7 bases clipped from V and 3 bases from J, the junction kept 5 bases outside the gene matches. The CDR3 nucleotides read TGTGCCAGCACGGGCAGGGGGCACTACGAGCAGTACTTC. Amino acids: CASTGRGHYEQYF.

The rearrangement links TRBV29-1 to TRBJ2-7, with 10 bases matching TRBD2. CDR3 length: 14 residues. After removal of 4 bases from V and 2 bases from J, the junction contained 5 bases not matched to a gene. Germline assignment: CDR1 SQVTM and CDR2 ANQGSEA. The CDR3 loop is CSVGVAGGPYEQYF. The CDR3 coding sequence is TGCAGCGTTGGAGTAGCGGGAGGCCCCTACGAGCAGTACTTC.

The genes are TRBV5-1 and TRBJ2-5; D assignment may be TRBD1 or TRBD2 (5 bases each). The CDR3 spans 14 residues. With 0 bases removed from V and 5 bases from J, the gap between germline ends came to 11 bases. The V gene's germline CDR1 is SGHRS and CDR2 YFSETQ. The CDR3 DNA reads as TGCGCCAGCAGCTTGGAGGGGCCGGGGGAGACCCAGTACTTC. It specifies CASSLEGPGETQYF.

The chain is built from TRBV5-6 and TRBJ1-1; no firm D call. The CDR3 has 11 amino acids. Germline V gives CDR1 SGHDT, CDR2 YYEEEE. The V and J ends lost 1 base and 5 bases respectively, with 3 bases between them. CDR3 nucleotide sequence: TGTGCCAGCAGCTTGAGAACTGAAGCTTTCTTT. This codes for CASSLRTEAFF.

In its sample, this clone was seen once. The V gene is TRBV10-1, the J gene TRBJ2-5; no clear D. The CDR3 has 11 residues. V was shortened by 6 bases and J by 1 base, with 3 bases between the two germline ends. The V gene's germline CDR1 is WNHNN and CDR2 SYGVQD (reference sequence). The CDR3 nucleotides are TGCGCCAGCAGGGGCCAAGAGACCCAGTACTTC. Protein sequence: CASRGQETQYF.

The chain recombines TRBV5-1 with TRBJ2-5; D not resolved. The CDR3 totals 12 residues. V lost 10 bases and J 6 bases, leaving 16 bases between the germline ends. Germline values: CDR1 SGHRS, CDR2 YFSETQ. CDR3 in amino acids: CASSFPGQTQYF. The CDR3 DNA follows: TGCGCCTCAAGCTTCCCCGGGCAGACCCAGTACTTC.

This clone has a single count. The germline gene is not matched at one end of the junction; a read error may be the cause. The rearrangement links TRBV7-9 to TRBJ2-6, with D possibly TRBD2 on 5 matching bases. CDR3 length: 15 amino acids. CDR1 and CDR2 from the germline V gene are SEHNR and FQNEAQ (reference sequence). The CDR3 nucleotides read TGTGCCAGCAGCCTAGCAGGTTCTGGGGCCAACGTCCTGACTTTC. Translation gives CASSLAGSGANVLTF.